A single sample gave rise to the 13 T cell receptor beta chains below, sequenced in a study of T cell changes during pregnancy in multiple sclerosis (dated by TCRdb to between 2019 and 2020). Library creation used the immunoSEQ multiplex PCR assay. TCRdb took over this immuneACCESS table, retaining in-frame rearrangements with V and J assigned. Such tables are incomplete; in checked studies, under half of the missing clones stem from an unresolved V gene, and the remainder is unexplained. The sample data list 55,000 to 65,000 clones, and around 93% of these were observed just once. The ten largest clones represent more than 1.5% of the sample. Sequences were derived from peripheral blood, sampled after pregnancy. The source of these receptors is a female donor with multiple sclerosis, enrolled in a pregnancy study.

This sequence joins TRBV19 and TRBJ1-2, with 9 bases aligning to TRBD1. V shed 6 bases and J 1 base; nucleotides not matched to a gene: 12. Germline CDR1 reads LNHDA; CDR2 reads SQIVND (reference sequence). The CDR3 is made up of 17 amino acids. The CDR3 DNA reads TGTGCCAGTAGGGCCGGGACAGGGAAAGGGAGTAACTATGGCTACACCTTC. Amino acid sequence: CASRAGTGKGSNYGYTF. The full variable domain, completed using reference TRBV19 and TRBJ1-2, is DGGITQSPKYLFRKEGQNVTLSCEQNLNHDAMYWYRQDPGQGLRLIYYSQIVNDFQKGDIAEGYSVSREKKESFPLTVTSAQKNPTAFYLCASRAGTGKGSNYGYTFGSGTRLTVV.

The table lists this clone with a count of one. The chain has TRBV7-9 and TRBJ2-2; 7 bases are a match to TRBD2. There are 14 residues in the CDR3. Per germline, CDR1 SEHNR and CDR2 FQNEAQ (reference sequence). V lost 4 bases and J lost 5; bases outside the gene matches: 4. CDR3 in DNA: TGTGCCAGCAGCTCTATTAGCGGGACCGGGGAGCTGTTTTTT. This translates into CASSSISGTGELFF. The full variable domain, with the rest looked up from reference TRBV7-9 and TRBJ2-2, is DTGVSQNPRHKITKRGQNVTFRCDPISEHNRLYWYRQTLGQGPEFLTYFQNEAQLEKSRLLSDRFSAERPKGSFSTLEIQRTEQGDSAMYLCASSSISGTGELFFGEGSRLTVL.

The V call is TRBV4-1, the J call TRBJ1-4; D might be TRBD1 (5 bases). Germline V gene lookup returns CDR1 MGHRA and CDR2 YSYEKL. The CDR3 loop spans 16 amino acids. The V and J ends lost 1 base and 4 bases respectively, with 13 bases between them. The CDR3 region has the DNA TGCGCCAGCAGCCAAGGTCAGACAGTCAATAATGAAAAACTGTTTTTT. Translating gives CASSQGQTVNNEKLFF.

The V and J genes are TRBV29-1 and TRBJ1-6; 7 bases match TRBD1. CDR1 and CDR2 from the germline V gene are SQVTM and ANQGSEA. The V and J ends lost 4 bases and 6 bases, in that order; junction bases with no gene match: 3. The CDR3 totals 13 residues. In nucleotides, the CDR3 is TGCAGCGTTGGAGACAGGGTTAATTCACCCCTCCACTTT. Its translation: CSVGDRVNSPLHF.

The V and J genes are TRBV19 and TRBJ2-5; 13 bases fit TRBD2. The J call may be faulty, since TRBJ2-7 better matches the DNA end. The CDR3 loop spans 15 amino acids. The germline CDR1 and CDR2 sequences are LNHDA and SQIVND (reference sequence). CDR3 residues: CASSMGLAGTYEQYF. In nucleotides, the CDR3 is TGTGCCAGTAGTATGGGACTAGCGGGAACCTACGAGCAGTACTTC.

The chain employs TRBV23-1 and TRBJ2-3, with 8 nucleotides matching TRBD1. TRBV23-1 is placed among ORFs of uncertain function. Losses at the gene ends were 4 bases for V and 0 bases for J; bases not matched to a gene: 6. There are 16 residues in the CDR3. The CDR3 DNA sequence: TGCGCCAGCAGTCTTGCCCAGGGGGCTAGCACAGATACGCAGTATTTT. Translation: CASSLAQGASTDTQYF.

This clone has just one count. CDR3 residues: CAWSPGGRSGNTIYF. The CDR3, as DNA: TGTGCCTGGAGTCCAGGAGGACGCTCTGGAAACACCATATATTTT. The V gene is TRBV30, the J gene TRBJ1-3; D unclear. The V and J ends lost 2 bases and 0 bases respectively, with 11 bases between them. This CDR3 region has 15 residues. Germline V gene sequence: CDR1 GTSNPN, CDR2 SVGIG (reference sequence).

This clone was seen just once. The genes are TRBV27 and TRBJ1-1; 8 bases align to TRBD1. The V segment lost 5 bases and the J segment 6 bases; nucleotides outside the gene matches: 8. The germline CDR1 and CDR2 sequences are MNHEY and SMNVEV (reference sequence). The CDR3 sequence is 14 residues long. The CDR3: CASSPETGVPEAFF. The CDR3 DNA reads TGTGCCAGCAGTCCGGAGACAGGGGTCCCTGAAGCTTTCTTT.

J is TRBJ1-1 and V is TRBV5-1, with TRBD1 matching 11 bases. Per the germline V gene, CDR1 is SGHRS and CDR2 is YFSETQ. Unmatched junction bases numbered 3, after V lost 2 bases and J lost 6 bases. CDR3 length: 14 amino acids. In DNA form, the CDR3 reads TGCGCCAGCAGCTTCGGACAGGGGGCGGCTGAAGCTTTCTTT. This codes for CASSFGQGAAEAFF.

The chain recombines TRBV28 with TRBJ1-3, with D perhaps TRBD1 (5 bases). Trimming left V 5 bases short and J 2 bases short, with 13 bases between. Germline V gene lookup returns CDR1 MDHEN and CDR2 SYDVKM. CDR3 length: 15 amino acids. Here the CDR3 reads CASSPGNLPGNTIYF. CDR3 nucleotides: TGTGCCAGCAGTCCAGGGAATCTCCCTGGAAACACCATATATTTT.

The genes are TRBV9 and TRBJ2-1; 8 bases align to TRBD2. CDR3 length equals 17 residues. The germline V gene has CDR1 SGDLS and CDR2 YYNGEE. Germline trimming cut 4 bases from V and 9 bases from J; bases unmatched to any gene: 18. The CDR3 is CASSPTGGSGGLGEQFF. The CDR3 DNA is TGTGCCAGCAGCCCAACCGGAGGATCGGGAGGGCTTGGTGAGCAGTTCTTC.

This chain connects TRBV7-9 to TRBJ2-7; 8 bases agree with TRBD2. CDR3 length equals 12 residues. Germline V CDR1 and CDR2: SEHNR, FQNEAQ (reference sequence). The V gene end was trimmed by 5 bases and the J gene end by 9 bases; junction bases not matched to a gene: 6. The CDR3: CASSTPAGGQYF. Written as DNA, the CDR3 is TGTGCCAGCAGCACCCCGGCGGGAGGGCAGTACTTC.

The genes are TRBV28 and TRBJ1-1, with no clear D. V was cut by 3 bases and J by 3 bases, with 8 bases left in between. The CDR3 consists of 13 residues. The germline CDR1 and CDR2 sequences are MDHEN and SYDVKM. The CDR3 is CASSFNEHTEAFF. The CDR3, as DNA: TGTGCCAGCAGTTTCAATGAGCACACTGAAGCTTTCTTT.